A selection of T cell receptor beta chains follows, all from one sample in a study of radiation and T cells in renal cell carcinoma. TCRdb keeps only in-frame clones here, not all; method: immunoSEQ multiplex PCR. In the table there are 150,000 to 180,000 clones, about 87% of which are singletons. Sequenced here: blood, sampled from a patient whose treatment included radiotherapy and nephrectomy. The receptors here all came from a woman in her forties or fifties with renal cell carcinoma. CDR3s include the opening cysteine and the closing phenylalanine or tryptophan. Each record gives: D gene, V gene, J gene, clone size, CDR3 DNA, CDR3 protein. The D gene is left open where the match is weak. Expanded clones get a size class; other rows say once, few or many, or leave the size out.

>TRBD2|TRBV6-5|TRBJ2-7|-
TGTGCCAGCAGCAACGGGCGGGGGGGGACCTACGAGCAGTACTTC
CASSNGRGGTYEQYF
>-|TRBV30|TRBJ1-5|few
TGTGCCTGGAGCAGGACAGGCAATCAGCCCCAGCATTTT
CAWSRTGNQPQHF
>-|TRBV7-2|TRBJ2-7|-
TGTGCCAGCAGCTTAGATTACTCCTCCCTTCGCGAGCAGTACTTC
CASSLDYSSLREQYF
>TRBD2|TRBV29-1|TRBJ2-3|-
TGCAGCGTTGTCGGGGGGGAGTTTGCAGATACGCAGTATTTT
CSVVGGEFADTQYF
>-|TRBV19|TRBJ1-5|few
TGTGCCAGTGGGGGAAGCAATCAGCCCCAGCATTTT
CASGGSNQPQHF
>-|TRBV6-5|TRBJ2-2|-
TGTGCCAGCATTAGGTCGACCTTTTCGACCGGGGAGCTGTTTTTT
CASIRSTFSTGELFF
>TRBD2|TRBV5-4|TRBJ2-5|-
TGTGCCAGCAGCTTGGCTTGGGGTAGCGGGGAGACCCAGTACTTC
CASSLAWGSGETQYF
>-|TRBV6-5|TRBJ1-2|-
TGTGCCAGCAACCCGACATTCCTTTCTAACTATGGCTACACCTTC
CASNPTFLSNYGYTF
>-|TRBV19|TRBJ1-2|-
TGTGCCAGTAGTGCTCCGGGCAGGGGTGACTATGGCTACACCTTC
CASSAPGRGDYGYTF
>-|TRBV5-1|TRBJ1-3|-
TGCGCCAGCAGCTTGGATGGGGGGCCTGGAAACACCATATATTTT
CASSLDGGPGNTIYF
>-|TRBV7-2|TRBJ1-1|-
TGTGCCAGCAGCTTACACAAGGTGAACACTGAAGCTTTCTTT
CASSLHKVNTEAFF
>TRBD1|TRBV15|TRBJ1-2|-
TGTGCCACCAGCAGAGATGCGGCAGGGGGGAATGGCTACACCTTC
CATSRDAAGGNGYTF
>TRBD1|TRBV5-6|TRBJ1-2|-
TGTGCCAGCAGCCTAGTCGGTGGTGGGGACAGGGAGGACTATGGCTACACCTTC
CASSLVGGGDREDYGYTF
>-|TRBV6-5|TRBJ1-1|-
TGTGCCAGCAGTTACTCGTTAGGGACTGAAGCTTTCTTT
CASSYSLGTEAFF
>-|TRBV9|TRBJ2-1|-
TGTGCCAGCAGCGCGGGTCCGCGATACAATGAGCAGTTCTTC
CASSAGPRYNEQFF
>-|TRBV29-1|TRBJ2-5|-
TGCAGCGTGGGACTTGCCGGGGAGACCCAGTACTTC
CSVGLAGETQYF
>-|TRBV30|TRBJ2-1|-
TGTGCCTGGAGTGTTCAGGGGTCCTACAATGAGCAGTTCTTC
CAWSVQGSYNEQFF
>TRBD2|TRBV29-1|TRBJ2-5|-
TGCAGCGTTGCGGGGACTAGGGGCGAGACCCAGTACTTC
CSVAGTRGETQYF
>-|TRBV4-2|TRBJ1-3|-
TGTGCCAGCAGCCAAGATTTCAGCTACTCTGGAAACACCATATATTTT
CASSQDFSYSGNTIYF
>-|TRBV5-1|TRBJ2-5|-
TGCGCCAGCAGCTTGGGACAGGCTGGGGGGGAGACCCAGTACTTC
CASSLGQAGGETQYF
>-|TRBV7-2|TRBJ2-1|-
TGTGCCAGCAGCTCAACAGGGGAGGCTAGTGTTGAGCAGTTCTTC
CASSSTGEASVEQFF
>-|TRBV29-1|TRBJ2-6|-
TGCGGGGGGCAGGTCTCTGAGGCCAACGTCCTGACTTTC
CGGQVSEANVLTF
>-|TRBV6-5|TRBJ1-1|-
TGTGCCCTCCAGCCCGGGGGGATGAACACTGAAGCTTTCTTT
CALQPGGMNTEAFF
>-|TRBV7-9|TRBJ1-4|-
TGTGCCAGCAGCTTACAGGGTACGGCTAATGAAAAACTGTTTTTT
CASSLQGTANEKLFF
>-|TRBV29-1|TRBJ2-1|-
TGCAGCGTCTCCATGCGGGGGCCCGCAAACAATGAGCAGTTCTTC
CSVSMRGPANNEQFF
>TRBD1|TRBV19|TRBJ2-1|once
TGTGCCAGTAGTATCACAGGGGGCGCCTACAATGAGCAGTTCTTC
CASSITGGAYNEQFF
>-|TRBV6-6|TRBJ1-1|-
TGTGCCAGCAGTTACTCAGGGCCTCAGCACACTGAAGCTTTCTTT
CASSYSGPQHTEAFF
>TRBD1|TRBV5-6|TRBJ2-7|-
TGTGCCAGCAGCCCTCCAGGACAGGGCCACGAGCAGTACTTC
CASSPPGQGHEQYF
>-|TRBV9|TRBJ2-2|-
TGTGCCAGCAGCTCCCACGGGGTTGCCGGGGAGCTGTTTTTT
CASSSHGVAGELFF
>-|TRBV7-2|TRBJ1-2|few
TGTGCCAGCAGCTTAGCACAGAACTATGGCTACACCTTC
CASSLAQNYGYTF
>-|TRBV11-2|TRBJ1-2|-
TGTGCCAGCAGCTCCGACCTCGACTATGGCTACACCTTC
CASSSDLDYGYTF
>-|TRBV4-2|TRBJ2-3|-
TGTGCCAGCAGCCAAGATAAAGGGGGAGATACGCAGTATTTT
CASSQDKGGDTQYF
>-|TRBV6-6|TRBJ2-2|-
TGTGCCAGCAGTTACTCGCGAATAGACTACGGGGAGCTGTTTTTT
CASSYSRIDYGELFF
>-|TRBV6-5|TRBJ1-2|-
TGTGCCAGCAGTACCCCATATTCCTCTAACTATGGCTACACCTTC
CASSTPYSSNYGYTF
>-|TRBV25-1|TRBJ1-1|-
TGTGCCAGCAGTGAATGGGGGAGGGAGGAAGCTTTCTTT
CASSEWGREEAFF
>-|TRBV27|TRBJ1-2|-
TGTGCCAGCAGTACCATTGGGGGGGCTCACTATGGCTACACCTTC
CASSTIGGAHYGYTF
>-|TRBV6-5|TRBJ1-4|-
TGTGCCAGCTCTACTACTAATGAAAAACTGTTTTTT
CASSTTNEKLFF
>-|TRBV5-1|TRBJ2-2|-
TGCGCCAGCAGCCCTACCCTTATCACCGGGGAGCTGTTTTTT
CASSPTLITGELFF
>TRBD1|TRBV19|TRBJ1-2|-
TGTGCCAGTAGTTCCCCTAGGGGGACAGGGGCTTATGGCTACACCTTC
CASSSPRGTGAYGYTF
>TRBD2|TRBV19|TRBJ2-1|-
TGTGCCAGTAGCACTACTAGCGGGGGGTACAATGAGCAGTTCTTC
CASSTTSGGYNEQFF
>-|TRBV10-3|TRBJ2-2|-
TGTGCCATTTGGACAGCGAACACCGGGGAGCTGTTTTTT
CAIWTANTGELFF
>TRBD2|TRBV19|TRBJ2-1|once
TGTGCCAGTAGTATACGAGGGCCTGGACTAGCGGGGGGTAACTACAATGAGCAGTTCTTC
CASSIRGPGLAGGNYNEQFF